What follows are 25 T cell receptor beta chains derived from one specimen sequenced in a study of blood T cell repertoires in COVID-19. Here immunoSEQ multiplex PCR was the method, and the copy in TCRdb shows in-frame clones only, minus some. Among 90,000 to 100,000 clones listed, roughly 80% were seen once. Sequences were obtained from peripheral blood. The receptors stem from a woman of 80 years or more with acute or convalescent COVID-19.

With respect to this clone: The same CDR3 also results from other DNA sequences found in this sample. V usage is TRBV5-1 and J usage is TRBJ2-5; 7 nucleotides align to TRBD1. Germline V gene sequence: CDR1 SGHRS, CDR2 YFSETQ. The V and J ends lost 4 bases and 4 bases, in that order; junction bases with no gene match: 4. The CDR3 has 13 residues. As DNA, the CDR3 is TGCGCCAGCAGCCCTGACAGGGCAGAGACCCAGTACTTC. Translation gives CASSPDRAETQYF.

CDR3 protein: CASTLGEGLDNQPQHF. The CDR3 DNA follows: TGTGCCAGCACCTTGGGGGAGGGTTTAGACAATCAGCCCCAGCATTTT. The J gene is TRBJ1-5, the V gene TRBV7-2; D perhaps matches TRBD1 (5 bases). Looked up from germline, CDR1 is SGHTA and CDR2 is FQGNSA. The CDR3 consists of 16 residues. Deletions cut 7 bases from V and 3 bases from J, with 19 bases between.

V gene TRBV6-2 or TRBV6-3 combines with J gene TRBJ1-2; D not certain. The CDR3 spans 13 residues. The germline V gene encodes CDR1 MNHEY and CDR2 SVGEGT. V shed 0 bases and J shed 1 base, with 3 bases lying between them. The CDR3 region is CASSYSSNYGYTF. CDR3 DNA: TGTGCCAGCAGTTACTCGAGTAACTATGGCTACACCTTC.

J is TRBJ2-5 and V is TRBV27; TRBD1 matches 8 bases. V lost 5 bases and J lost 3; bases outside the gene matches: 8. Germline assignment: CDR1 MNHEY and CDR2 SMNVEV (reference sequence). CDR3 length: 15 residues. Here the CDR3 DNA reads TGTGCCAGCAGTGACGGACAGGGATGGAAAGAGACCCAGTACTTC. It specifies CASSDGQGWKETQYF.

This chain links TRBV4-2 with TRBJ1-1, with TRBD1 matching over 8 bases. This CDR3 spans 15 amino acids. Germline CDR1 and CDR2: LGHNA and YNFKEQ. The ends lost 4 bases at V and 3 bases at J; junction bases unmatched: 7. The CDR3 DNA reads TGTGCCAGCAGCCCCGCCGACAGGGGCGACACTGAAGCTTTCTTT. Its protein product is CASSPADRGDTEAFF.

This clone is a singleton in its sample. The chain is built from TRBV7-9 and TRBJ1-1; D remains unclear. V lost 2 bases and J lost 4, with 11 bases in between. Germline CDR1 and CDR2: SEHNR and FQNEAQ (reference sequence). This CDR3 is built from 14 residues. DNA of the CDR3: TGTGCCAGCAGCTTAATCCGGGTTGGCACTGAAGCTTTCTTT. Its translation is CASSLIRVGTEAFF.

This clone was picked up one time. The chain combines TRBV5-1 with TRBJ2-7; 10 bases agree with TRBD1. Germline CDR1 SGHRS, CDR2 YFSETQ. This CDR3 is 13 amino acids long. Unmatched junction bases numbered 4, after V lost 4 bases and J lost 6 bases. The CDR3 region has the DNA TGCGCCAGCAGCCCGGACAGGGGGGGCGAGCAGTACGTC. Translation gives CASSPDRGGEQYV.

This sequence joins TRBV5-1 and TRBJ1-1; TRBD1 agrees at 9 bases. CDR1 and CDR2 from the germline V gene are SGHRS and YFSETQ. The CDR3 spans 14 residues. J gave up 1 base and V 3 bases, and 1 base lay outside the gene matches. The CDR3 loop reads CASSSQGANTEAFF. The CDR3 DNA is TGCGCCAGCAGCTCACAGGGGGCGAACACTGAAGCTTTCTTT.

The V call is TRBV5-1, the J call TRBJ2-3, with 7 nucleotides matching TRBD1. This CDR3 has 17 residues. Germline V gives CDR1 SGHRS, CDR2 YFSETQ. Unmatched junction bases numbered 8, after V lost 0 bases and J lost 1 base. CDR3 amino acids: CASSLGETGYGTDTQYF. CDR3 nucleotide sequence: TGCGCCAGCAGCTTGGGAGAGACAGGGTACGGCACAGATACGCAGTATTTT. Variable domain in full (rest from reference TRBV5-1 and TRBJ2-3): KAGVTQTPRYLIKTRGQQVTLSCSPISGHRSVSWYQQTPGQGLQFLFEYFSETQRNKGNFPGRFSGRQFSNSRSEMNVSTLELGDSALYLCASSLGETGYGTDTQYFGPGTRLTVL.

The chain's CDR3 is CASSRTGNNQPQHF. The DNA for the CDR3 is TGTGCCAGCAGCAGGACAGGGAACAATCAGCCCCAGCATTTT. This chain uses TRBV6-5 with TRBJ1-5, with 8 nucleotides matching TRBD1. Unmatched junction bases numbered 4, after V lost 6 bases and J lost 3 bases. The CDR3 is 14 amino acids. Germline CDR1 is MNHEY and CDR2 is SVGAGI.

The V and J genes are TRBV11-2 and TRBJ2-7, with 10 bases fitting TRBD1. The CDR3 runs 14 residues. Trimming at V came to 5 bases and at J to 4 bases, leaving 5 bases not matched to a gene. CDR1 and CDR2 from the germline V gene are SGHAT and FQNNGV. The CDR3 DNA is TGTGCCAGCAGCACCGGGACAGGGGTTTACGAGCAGTACGTC. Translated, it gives CASSTGTGVYEQYV.

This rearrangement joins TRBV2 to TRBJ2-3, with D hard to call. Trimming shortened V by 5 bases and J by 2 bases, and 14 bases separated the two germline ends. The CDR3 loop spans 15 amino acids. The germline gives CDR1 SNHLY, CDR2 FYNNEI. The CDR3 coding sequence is TGTGCCAGCAGTCCCGATAACGGAGCCACAGATACGCAGTATTTT. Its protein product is CASSPDNGATDTQYF.

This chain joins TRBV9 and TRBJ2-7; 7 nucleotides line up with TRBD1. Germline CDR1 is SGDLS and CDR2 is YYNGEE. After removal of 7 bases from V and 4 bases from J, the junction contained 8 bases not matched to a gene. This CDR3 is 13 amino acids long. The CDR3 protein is CASAPGGLYEQYV. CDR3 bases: TGTGCCAGCGCGCCAGGGGGATTATACGAGCAGTACGTC.

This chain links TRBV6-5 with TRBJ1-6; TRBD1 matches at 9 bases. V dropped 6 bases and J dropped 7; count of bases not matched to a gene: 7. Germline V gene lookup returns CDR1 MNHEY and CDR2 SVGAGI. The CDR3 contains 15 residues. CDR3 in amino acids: CASSLSQGANSPLHF. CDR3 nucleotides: TGTGCCAGCAGCCTTTCACAGGGGGCGAATTCACCCCTCCACTTT.

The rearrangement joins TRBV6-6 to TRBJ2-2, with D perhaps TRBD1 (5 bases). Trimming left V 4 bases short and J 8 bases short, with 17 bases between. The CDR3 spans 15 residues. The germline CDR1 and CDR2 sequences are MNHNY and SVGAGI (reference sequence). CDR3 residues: CASSLYSTGGGELFF. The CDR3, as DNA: TGTGCCAGCAGTTTATATTCCACAGGCGGAGGGGAGCTGTTTTTT.

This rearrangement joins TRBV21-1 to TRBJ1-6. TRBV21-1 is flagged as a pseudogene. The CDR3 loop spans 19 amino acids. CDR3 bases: TGTGCCAGCAGCAAGGAACCGATGAGGTTGGGCTCCTATAATTCACCCCTCCACTTT. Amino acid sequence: CASSKEPMRLGSYNSPLHF.

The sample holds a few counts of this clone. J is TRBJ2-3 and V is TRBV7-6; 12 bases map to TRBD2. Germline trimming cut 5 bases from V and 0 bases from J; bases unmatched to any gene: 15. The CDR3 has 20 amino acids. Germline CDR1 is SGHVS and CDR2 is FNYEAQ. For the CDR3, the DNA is TGTGCCAGCAGCCTTCGATCGGGGCTAGCGGGGGGGACTAGCACAGATACGCAGTATTTT. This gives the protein CASSLRSGLAGGTSTDTQYF. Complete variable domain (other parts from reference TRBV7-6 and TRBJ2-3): GAGVSQSPRYKVTKRGQDVALRCDPISGHVSLYWYRQALGQGPEFLTYFNYEAQQDKSGLPNDRFSAERPEGSISTLTIQRTEQRDSAMYRCASSLRSGLAGGTSTDTQYFGPGTRLTVL.

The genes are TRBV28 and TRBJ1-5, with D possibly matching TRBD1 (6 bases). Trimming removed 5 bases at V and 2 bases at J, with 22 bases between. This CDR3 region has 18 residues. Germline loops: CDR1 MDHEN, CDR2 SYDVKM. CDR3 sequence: CASSLETSRGGGNQPQHF. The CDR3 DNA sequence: TGTGCCAGCAGTCTTGAAACCTCACGAGGGGGGGGCAATCAGCCCCAGCATTTT.

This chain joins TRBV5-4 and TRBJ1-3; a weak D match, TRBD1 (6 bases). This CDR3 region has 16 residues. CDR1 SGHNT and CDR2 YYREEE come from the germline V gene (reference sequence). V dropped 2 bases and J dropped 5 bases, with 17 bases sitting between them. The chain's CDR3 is CASSFTGIDRRNTIYF. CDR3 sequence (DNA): TGTGCCAGCAGCTTTACCGGAATTGACAGGAGAAACACCATATATTTT.

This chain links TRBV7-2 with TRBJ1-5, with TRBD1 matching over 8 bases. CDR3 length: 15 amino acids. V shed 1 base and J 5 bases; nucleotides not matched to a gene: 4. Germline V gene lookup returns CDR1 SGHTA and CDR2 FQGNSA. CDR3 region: CASSLGGTGYQPQHF. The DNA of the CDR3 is TGTGCCAGCAGCTTAGGGGGGACAGGCTATCAGCCCCAGCATTTT.

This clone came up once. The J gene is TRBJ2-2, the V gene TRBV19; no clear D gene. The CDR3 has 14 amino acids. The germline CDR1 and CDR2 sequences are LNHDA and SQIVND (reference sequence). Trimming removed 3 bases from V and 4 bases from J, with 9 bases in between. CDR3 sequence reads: CASSINVGTGELFF. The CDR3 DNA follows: TGTGCCAGTAGTATCAACGTCGGCACCGGGGAGCTGTTTTTT.

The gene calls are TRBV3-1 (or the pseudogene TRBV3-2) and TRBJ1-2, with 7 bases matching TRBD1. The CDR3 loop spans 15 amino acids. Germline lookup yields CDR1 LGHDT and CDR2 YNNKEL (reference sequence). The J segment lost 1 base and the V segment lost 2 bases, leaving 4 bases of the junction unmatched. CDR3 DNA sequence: TGTGCCAGCAGCCAACAGGGGGTGGGTAACTATGGCTACACCTTC. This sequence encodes CASSQQGVGNYGYTF.

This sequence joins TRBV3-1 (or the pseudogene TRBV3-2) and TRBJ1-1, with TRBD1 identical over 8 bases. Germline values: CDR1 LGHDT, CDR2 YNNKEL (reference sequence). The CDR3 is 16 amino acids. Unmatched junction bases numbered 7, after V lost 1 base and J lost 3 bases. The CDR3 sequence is CASSQGQGARDTEAFF. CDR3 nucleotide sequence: TGTGCCAGCAGCCAAGGGCAGGGGGCGCGGGACACTGAAGCTTTCTTT.

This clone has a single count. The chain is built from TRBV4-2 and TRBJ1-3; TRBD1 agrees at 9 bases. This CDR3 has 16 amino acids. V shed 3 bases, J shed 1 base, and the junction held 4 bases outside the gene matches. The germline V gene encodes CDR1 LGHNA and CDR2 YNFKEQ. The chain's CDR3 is CASSQEQGASGNTIYF. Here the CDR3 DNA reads TGTGCCAGCAGCCAGGAACAGGGGGCATCTGGAAACACCATATATTTT.

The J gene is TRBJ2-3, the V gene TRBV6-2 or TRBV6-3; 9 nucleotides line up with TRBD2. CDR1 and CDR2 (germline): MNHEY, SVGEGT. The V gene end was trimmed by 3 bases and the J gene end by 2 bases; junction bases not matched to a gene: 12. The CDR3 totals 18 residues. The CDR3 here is CASSYPFVSGGITDTQYF. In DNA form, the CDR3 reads TGTGCCAGCAGTTATCCCTTTGTGAGCGGGGGGATCACAGATACGCAGTATTTT.